This T cell receptor (beta chain) was identified in a study of blood T cell repertoires in COVID-19. Produced via immunoSEQ multiplex PCR; TCRdb's table is partial and in-frame only. The table has 160,000 or so clones, 85% seen once. Enrolment of Seattle patients took place during active infection, and they were followed longitudinally. V was clipped by 4 bases and J by 0 bases, with 13 bases between them. This CDR3 is 16 amino acids long. CDR1 is MNHNS and CDR2 is SASEGT in the germline V gene. Sequencing was performed on peripheral blood. This chain joins TRBV6-1 and TRBJ2-1; weak D call: TRBD1 (6 bases). This TCR was sampled from a woman in her forties or fifties with COVID-19, enrolled during active disease. CDR3: CASSVVQGSSYNEQFF. The CDR3 DNA reads as TGTGCCAGCAGTGTGGTGCAGGGGAGCTCCTACAATGAGCAGTTCTTC.